This record looks at one T cell receptor beta chain sequence and its context. Original methodology: Estimation of nucleated cell counts relied on the amplification of reference gene primers. Assay used: immunoSEQ multiplex PCR; TCRdb lists only in-frame clones, some missing. V and J calls and clone size are as listed in that table; D and trimming were resolved from the DNA. The sample lists around 44,000 clones, over 80% occurring once. The data stem from a study of blood T cell repertoires in COVID-19. Across the study: COVID-19 samples collected from the United States, Italy and Spain covered acute and convalescent phases. Nucleic acid was either cDNA or gDNA, and it came from T cells, B-cell-depleted T cells, or PBMCs.

The CDR3 extends over 14 amino acids. Germline V gene lookup returns CDR1 SGHRS and CDR2 YFSETQ. V dropped 4 bases and J dropped 12 bases, with 22 bases sitting between them. The genes are TRBV5-1 and TRBJ1-2; D is perhaps TRBD1 (6 bases). Sequencing was performed on peripheral blood. This clonotype was sampled from a human donor in a cohort sampled during active COVID-19. The CDR3 DNA follows: TGCGCCAGCAGCCCGGACAGTCCTTCAGGGATCCACACCTTC. Translation: CASSPDSPSGIHTF.